Shown below are 9 T cell receptor beta chains from a single sample sequenced in a study of beta chain features in type 1 diabetes. The study's findings and limits: Type 1 diabetes patients had moderately but significantly shorter TCRB CDR3s in all four CD4+ subsets.

As every portion of the isolated RNA was reverse transcribed, the sequencing read expressed TCRB transcripts. TCRdb's table, derived via immunoSEQ multiplex PCR, lists solely in-frame clones and lacks some. The repertoire includes 500,000 to 850,000 clones, around an eighth of them detected once, and just under 0.04% sits in the top ten. These receptors have no known antigen. Sample: naive CD4+ T cells from blood. The receptors shown here come from a man aged 18 to 30 with type 1 diabetes.

This clone was detected only a few times. The chain is built from TRBV5-1 and TRBJ2-5; possibly TRBD2 for D (7 bases). Trimming removed 0 bases at V and 2 bases at J, with 14 bases between. CDR1 and CDR2 (germline): SGHRS, YFSETQ. The CDR3 contains 16 residues. The CDR3 DNA is TGCGCCAGCAGCTTGGCCCGCGGGGGCAGGCAAGAGACCCAGTACTTC. This translates into CASSLARGGRQETQYF.

The J gene is TRBJ2-7, the V gene TRBV10-3; D is uncertain. This CDR3 spans 12 amino acids. Germline CDR1 is ENHRY and CDR2 is SYGVKD. Trimming stripped 5 bases from V and 5 bases from J, with 10 bases between. The CDR3 spells CAISPSSHEQYF. The CDR3 nucleotides read TGTGCCATCAGTCCAAGCTCGCACGAGCAGTACTTC.

The chain links TRBV11-1 to TRBJ1-1; TRBD1 might be the D (5 bases). From germline, CDR1 is SGHAT and CDR2 FQDESV (reference sequence). Trimming took off 5 bases at V and 10 bases at J, with 17 bases between the two ends. The length of the CDR3 is 13 residues. The CDR3 sequence: CASSPPSGRGAFF. CDR3 in DNA: TGTGCCAGCAGCCCCCCGTCGGGGAGGGGAGCTTTCTTT.

This clone showed up just a few times. The chain combines TRBV7-9 with TRBJ1-1; 8 bases are a match to TRBD1. The CDR3 sequence is 15 residues long. Germline lookup yields CDR1 SEHNR and CDR2 FQNEAQ (reference sequence). V shed 3 bases, J shed 1 base, and the junction held 4 bases outside the gene matches. CDR3 nucleotide sequence: TGTGCCAGCAGCTTGACAGGGGACACGAACACTGAAGCTTTCTTT. It yields the protein CASSLTGDTNTEAFF.

The rearrangement uses TRBV5-1 and TRBJ2-7, with 13 bases lining up with TRBD2. Germline V gives CDR1 SGHRS, CDR2 YFSETQ. The CDR3 runs to 16 residues. The V gene end was trimmed by 2 bases and the J gene end by 1 base; junction bases not matched to a gene: 3. In nucleotides, the CDR3 is TGCGCCAGCAGCTTACTAGCGGGAGGGATATCCTACGAGCAGTACTTC. Translating it yields CASSLLAGGISYEQYF.

This chain uses TRBV9 with TRBJ2-2; no firm D call. The ends were cut back, 0 bases at V and 7 bases at J, with 7 bases in the middle. Per germline, CDR1 SGDLS and CDR2 YYNGEE. The CDR3 is 13 residues long. The CDR3 region has the DNA TGTGCCAGCAGCGTAGGTTACAGCGGGGAGCTGTTTTTT. Protein: CASSVGYSGELFF.

This clone was seen only a few times. CDR3 amino acids: CAYQVLGSTEAFF. The CDR3 bases are TGTGCCTACCAGGTCCTAGGTAGCACTGAAGCTTTCTTT. This chain connects TRBV30 to TRBJ1-1; D remains unclear. V was trimmed by 7 bases and J by 4 bases, leaving 16 bases between them. The CDR3 covers 13 residues. CDR1 and CDR2 from the germline V gene are GTSNPN and SVGIG (reference sequence).

On this clone: At the DNA level, this CDR3 is encoded by other sequences in the same sample as well. V usage is TRBV7-2 and J usage is TRBJ1-3, with D possibly TRBD1 on 5 matching bases. Germline V gene sequence: CDR1 SGHTA, CDR2 FQGNSA. CDR3 length: 15 residues. V shed 5 bases and J shed 0 bases, with 11 bases lying between them. The DNA of the CDR3 is TGTGCCAGCAGCCTTACAGGCCCCTCTGGAAACACCATATATTTT. The encoded protein is CASSLTGPSGNTIYF.

This clone showed up just a few times. This specimen includes other DNA sequences encoding the same CDR3. The chain links TRBV18 to TRBJ2-7; D is unclear. CDR3 length: 11 residues. Germline-derived CDR1 and CDR2 are KGHSH and LQKENI. V lost 6 bases, J lost 3 bases, and 6 bases lay in between. The CDR3 spells CASSPGYEQYF. The CDR3 DNA follows: TGTGCCAGCTCCCCTGGCTACGAGCAGTACTTC.